This is a list of T cell receptor beta chains from one sample in a study of shared clonotypes between healthy human individuals. Profiling relied on immunoSEQ multiplex PCR, and the TCRdb table lists in-frame clones only, not all of them. Of approximately 720,000 clones listed, about 78% were seen once; the top ten hold less than 2%. Material for sequencing was memory CD4+ T cells sorted from blood. These receptors were taken from a woman in her thirties in good health. CDR3s leave out the opening cysteine and the closing phenylalanine or tryptophan. A D gene is named only where the DNA matches it firmly.

CDR3,length,V,D,J
ASSRQQGAGEKLF,13,TRBV7-9,TRBD1,TRBJ1-4
ATSRGGQGNTEAF,13,TRBV15,TRBD1,TRBJ1-1
ASSYQRDSYEQY,12,TRBV7-2,TRBD1,TRBJ2-7
ASIQGAQTGELF,12,TRBV2,TRBD1,TRBJ2-2
ASSTLAPTDEQF,12,TRBV5-4,NA,TRBJ2-1
ASSFLGGGGNEQF,13,TRBV11-2,TRBD2,TRBJ2-1
ASSLMIQGARDGELF,15,TRBV28,TRBD1,TRBJ2-2
ASSLVGAYGYT,11,TRBV7-8,NA,TRBJ1-2
SVADVGYSNQPQH,13,TRBV29-1,NA,TRBJ1-5
ASSLLRVGAF,10,TRBV28,NA,TRBJ1-1
ASTNRGNSNYGYT,13,TRBV14,NA,TRBJ1-2
ASSLAGSWGDSGNTIY,16,TRBV5-1,NA,TRBJ1-3
ATTEVSDQPQH,11,TRBV10-3,NA,TRBJ1-5
ASRRTATNEKLF,12,TRBV6-5,NA,TRBJ1-4
ASSGQGVTGELF,12,TRBV2,TRBD1,TRBJ2-2
ASSGDRVAEQY,11,TRBV18,TRBD1,TRBJ2-7
SGRDAVEAF,9,TRBV29-1,NA,TRBJ1-1
ASSPLARGRAMNTEAF,16,TRBV27,NA,TRBJ1-1
ASSLELVKGNEQF,13,TRBV7-9,NA,TRBJ2-1
ASSPVGTGNIDGYT,14,TRBV5-1,TRBD1,TRBJ1-2
ASSAVQGADDGELF,14,TRBV5-4,TRBD1,TRBJ2-2
ASSQSPSRYEQY,12,TRBV4-1,NA,TRBJ2-7
ASSLAAGGVSGYT,13,TRBV7-6,NA,TRBJ1-2
ASSMGARTAGDIQY,14,TRBV19,NA,TRBJ2-4
ASSWERDYQETQY,13,TRBV11-2,NA,TRBJ2-5
ASSVRLASNTGELF,14,TRBV9,NA,TRBJ2-2
ASSLDYNEQF,10,TRBV28,NA,TRBJ2-1
ATRGGVSGNTIY,12,TRBV7-9,NA,TRBJ1-3
ASSFLAGANTEAF,13,TRBV5-1,NA,TRBJ1-1
ASSPPARRGQETQY,14,TRBV25-1,NA,TRBJ2-5
ASSLALATNEQF,12,TRBV5-5,TRBD2,TRBJ2-1
ASSLGLLDSGELF,13,TRBV7-2,NA,TRBJ2-2
ASSQDRGQGVPDTQY,15,TRBV4-1,TRBD1,TRBJ2-3
ASSLGGLVSLQF,12,TRBV7-9,TRBD2,TRBJ2-1
ASSFMRDYNEQF,12,TRBV28,NA,TRBJ2-1
ASSSGLAGIGYEQY,14,TRBV7-2,TRBD2,TRBJ2-7
ASSTTGKQY,9,TRBV18,TRBD1,TRBJ2-5
ASSSGLAGRYEQY,13,TRBV7-9,TRBD2,TRBJ2-7
ASSKSKGGSSYNEQF,15,TRBV21-1,NA,TRBJ2-1
ASSQVTTGPSYEQY,14,TRBV4-1,NA,TRBJ2-7
ASSWGTGTGLAKNIQY,16,TRBV5-1,TRBD1,TRBJ2-4
ASSAGLATYEQY,12,TRBV2,TRBD2,TRBJ2-7